This T cell receptor beta chain was captured by sequencing in a study of T cells in Graves' hyperthyroidism and ophthalmopathy. This clonotype was recorded many times. The V end lost 1 base, the J end lost 6 bases, and 6 bases lay between the germline ends. Germline assignment: CDR1 PRHDT and CDR2 FYEKMQ (reference sequence). CDR3 length: 12 residues. Authors of the study amplified TCR beta CDR3 regions from RNA transcripts. First-round RT-PCR of the TCR CDR3 relied on the HTBI primer set. TCRdb fed the multiplex PCR reads into MiXCR, producing one record per CDR3 protein. The table includes a few hundred thousand distinct CDR3 sequences, roughly 13% detected once.

The clonotype was recovered from a woman aged 18-29 years with Graves' hyperthyroidism. The specimen sequenced was blood. V usage is TRBV13 and J usage is TRBJ1-2; D is perhaps TRBD1 (5 bases). The DNA for the CDR3 is TGTGCCAGCAGCTTAGTGGGGGATGGCTACACCTTC. Translating it yields CASSLVGDGYTF.